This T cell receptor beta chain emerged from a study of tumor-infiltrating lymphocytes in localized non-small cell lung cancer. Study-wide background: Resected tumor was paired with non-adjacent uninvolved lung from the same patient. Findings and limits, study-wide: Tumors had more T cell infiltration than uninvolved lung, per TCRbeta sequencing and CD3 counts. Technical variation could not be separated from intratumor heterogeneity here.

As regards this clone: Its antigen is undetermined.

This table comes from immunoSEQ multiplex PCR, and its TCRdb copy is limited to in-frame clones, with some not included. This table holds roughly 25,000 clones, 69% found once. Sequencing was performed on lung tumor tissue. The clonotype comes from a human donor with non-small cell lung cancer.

The CDR3: CAISEGQGGSTEAFF. The DNA of the CDR3 is TGTGCCATCAGTGAGGGGCAGGGTGGGAGCACTGAAGCTTTCTTT. The rearrangement joins TRBV10-3 to TRBJ1-1, with D possibly TRBD1 on 5 matching bases. The germline V and J ends were trimmed by 2 bases and 4 bases, with 14 bases remaining between them. Germline V CDR1 and CDR2: ENHRY, SYGVKD. The CDR3 covers 15 residues.